The 3 T cell receptor beta chains reported below all come from one sample, sequenced in a study of T cell responses to AZD1222 COVID-19 vaccine. Assay: immunoSEQ multiplex PCR; the TCRdb copy retains only in-frame clones and omits some. The sample shows fewer than 150,000 clones, about 88% of them seen only once. Sequencing was performed on peripheral blood, taken on day 0 of AZD1222 vaccination. Receptors originate from an adult in good health.

This chain links TRBV9 with TRBJ1-1; D gene ambiguous. V lost 4 bases, J lost 1 base, and 14 bases lay in between. The CDR3 length is 15 residues. Germline values: CDR1 SGDLS, CDR2 YYNGEE. The CDR3 region has the DNA TGTGCCAGCAGCTTTGCCCCTTTTGGGAACACTGAAGCTTTCTTT. This translates into CASSFAPFGNTEAFF.

The rearrangement joins TRBV15 to TRBJ1-1; D is unclear. The V end lost 0 bases, the J end lost 3 bases, and 8 bases lay between the germline ends. The CDR3 runs 14 residues. The germline CDR1 and CDR2 sequences are LNHNV and YYDKDF (reference sequence). The CDR3 reads CATSRDSWDTEAFF. CDR3 sequence (DNA): TGTGCCACCAGCAGAGATTCTTGGGACACTGAAGCTTTCTTT. The complete variable domain, with remaining parts taken from reference TRBV15 and TRBJ1-1, reads DAMVIQNPRYQVTQFGKPVTLSCSQTLNHNVMYWYQQKSSQAPKLLFHYYDKDFNNEADTPDNFQSRRPNTSFCFLDIRSPGLGDTAMYLCATSRDSWDTEAFFGQGTRLTVV.

The chain combines TRBV27 with TRBJ2-7, with 12 bases that match TRBD2. CDR1 is MNHEY and CDR2 is SMNVEV in the germline V gene (reference sequence). Losses at the gene ends were 7 bases for V and 5 bases for J; bases not matched to a gene: 15. CDR3 length equals 17 residues. The CDR3 spells CASNLRRLAGVGNEQYF. In nucleotides, the CDR3 is TGTGCCAGCAACCTCCGGCGACTAGCGGGAGTTGGGAACGAGCAGTACTTC.